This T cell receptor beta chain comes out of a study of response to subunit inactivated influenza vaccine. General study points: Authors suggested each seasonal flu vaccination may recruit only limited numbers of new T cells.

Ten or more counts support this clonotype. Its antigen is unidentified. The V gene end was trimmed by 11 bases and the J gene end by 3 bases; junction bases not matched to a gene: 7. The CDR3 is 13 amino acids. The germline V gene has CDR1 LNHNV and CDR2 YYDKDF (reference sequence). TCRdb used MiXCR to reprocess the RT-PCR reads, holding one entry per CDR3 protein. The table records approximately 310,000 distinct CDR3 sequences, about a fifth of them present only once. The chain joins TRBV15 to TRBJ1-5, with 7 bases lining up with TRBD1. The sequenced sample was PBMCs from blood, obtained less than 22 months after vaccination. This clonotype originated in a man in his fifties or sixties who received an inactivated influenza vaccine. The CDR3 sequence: CAASDRVNQPQHF. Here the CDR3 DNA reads TGTGCCGCTTCCGACAGGGTCAATCAGCCCCAGCATTTT. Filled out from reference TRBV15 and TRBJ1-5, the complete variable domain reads DAMVIQNPRYQVTQFGKPVTLSCSQTLNHNVMYWYQQKSSQAPKLLFHYYDKDFNNEADTPDNFQSRRPNTSFCFLDIRSPGLGDTAMYLCAASDRVNQPQHFGDGTRLSIL.